This TCR beta chain stems from a study of radiation and T cells in renal cell carcinoma. The germline CDR1 and CDR2 sequences are WNHNN and SYGVQD (reference sequence). The ends were cut back, 0 bases at V and 4 bases at J, with 8 bases in the middle. CDR3 size: 14 residues. Stated time point: baseline pretreatment blood. The treatment here: 15 Gy SBRT to primary tumor, nephrectomy 4 weeks later. Study-wide results and caveats: Top tumor clonotypes rose in blood 2 weeks post-radiation, then contracted.

Some clones are missing from TCRdb's copy, which holds only in-frame ones; the method was immunoSEQ multiplex PCR. This sample yields some 110,000 clones, of which 82% are seen a single time; about 3% belongs to the top ten. The table lists this clone with a count of one. The antigen remains undetermined. This TCR was sampled from a woman aged 55-70 years with renal cell carcinoma. The V and J genes are TRBV10-1 and TRBJ2-3, with no clear D. The sequences come from blood, collected from a patient whose treatment included radiotherapy and nephrectomy. The CDR3 here is CASSESKRADTQYF. The DNA for the CDR3 is TGCGCCAGCAGTGAGTCTAAAAGGGCAGATACGCAGTATTTT.